A single sample gave rise to the 28 T cell receptor beta chains below, sequenced in a study of CD8+CD57+ T cells in acquired aplastic anemia listed by TCRdb under 2018. The patients picked for sequencing were ones in whom flow cytometry had shown an expansion of CD8+CD57+ cells. Sequenced using an Illumina HiSeq 2000. Genomic DNA served as template for TCR beta VDJ combination and CDR3 sequence profiling. Clones were called with MiXCR by TCRdb after fastp trimmed the public reads at Q25, and only in-frame beta chains were retained. Every CDR3 protein is listed once, alongside the most common genes and DNA of its rows. For this sample the table gives hundreds of thousands of distinct CDR3 sequences, of which less than 35% were detected only once. Jointly, the top ten make up roughly 0.8% of the sample. Sequencing used sorted CD4+, CD8+, or CD8+CD57+ T cells (not recorded which) from PBMCs. The receptors were gathered from a human donor with aplastic anemia.

On this clonotype itself: This may be a read error, as it is one base from a much larger clone. The chain joins TRBV6-1 to TRBJ2-7; possibly TRBD1 for D (6 bases). Germline assignment: CDR1 MNHNS and CDR2 SASEGT. CDR3 size: 13 residues. CDR3 DNA: TGTGCCAGCAGTGACCCGGGACACTACGAGCAGCACTTC. Its protein product is CASSDPGHYEQHF.

This clonotype has ten or more counts. The rearrangement joins TRBV5-1 to TRBJ1-2; D remains unclear. Germline V gives CDR1 SGHRS, CDR2 YFSETQ. Trimming removed 1 base from V and 5 bases from J, with 15 bases in between. The CDR3 is 15 residues long. CDR3 sequence (DNA): TGCGCCAGCAGCTTGTATACAGCCTCAAGTTATGGCTACACCTTC. The encoded protein is CASSLYTASSYGYTF. Complete variable domain (other parts from reference TRBV5-1 and TRBJ1-2): KAGVTQTPRYLIKTRGQQVTLSCSPISGHRSVSWYQQTPGQGLQFLFEYFSETQRNKGNFPGRFSGRQFSNSRSEMNVSTLELGDSALYLCASSLYTASSYGYTFGSGTRLTVV.

This clonotype was observed many times. The chain employs TRBV9 and TRBJ2-1; D not certain. V shed 0 bases and J shed 1 base, with 8 bases lying between them. The CDR3 covers 15 residues. Germline V gives CDR1 SGDLS, CDR2 YYNGEE. The CDR3 loop reads CASSVGSVSYNEQFF. DNA for the CDR3: TGTGCCAGCAGCGTAGGAAGCGTTTCCTACAATGAGCAGTTCTTC.

The V and J genes are TRBV20-1 and TRBJ2-7; D is uncertain. Germline V CDR1 and CDR2: DFQATT, SNEGSKA (reference sequence). The length of the CDR3 is 13 residues. Trimming cost V 8 bases and J 2 bases, with 16 bases left between them. The CDR3 here is CSPRAPQTYEQYF. DNA of the CDR3: TGCAGTCCTCGGGCCCCACAGACCTACGAGCAGTACTTC.

Details on this clonotype: At one end, the junction sequence differs from germline, possibly due to a read error. V gene TRBV4-2 combines with J gene TRBJ1-5; the D is unclear. The CDR3 covers 17 residues. Germline CDR1 LGHNA, CDR2 YNFKEQ. CDR3 DNA: TGTGCCAGCAGCCCGCGAACGCCTCAGGAGGCGAATCAGCCCCAGCGTTTT. Translating it yields CASSPRTPQEANQPQRF.

This clonotype was counted at least ten times. The chain couples TRBV15 to TRBJ2-2; D gene unclear. The germline gives CDR1 LNHNV, CDR2 YYDKDF (reference sequence). This CDR3 has 16 amino acids. Trimming removed 5 bases at V and 2 bases at J, with 15 bases between. For the CDR3, the DNA is TGTGCCACCAGCCCAAAGGCAGCAGCAAACACCGGGGAGCTGTTTTTT. This encodes CATSPKAAANTGELFF.

This clonotype was seen a handful of times. The chain uses TRBV20-1 and TRBJ1-5; D is perhaps TRBD1 (5 bases). The germline V gene encodes CDR1 DFQATT and CDR2 SNEGSKA (reference sequence). The CDR3 runs 13 residues. V was trimmed by 6 bases and J by 3 bases, leaving 12 bases between them. CDR3 bases: TGCAGTGCCCTGGGCAGGGACAATCAGCCCCAGCATTTT. Its protein is CSALGRDNQPQHF.

This clonotype was observed many times. This chain joins TRBV7-8 and TRBJ2-7, with a tentative D call TRBD2 (8 bases). This CDR3 has 15 residues. Trimming removed 5 bases from V and 6 bases from J, with 20 bases in between. The V gene's germline CDR1 is SGHVS and CDR2 FQNEAQ. The CDR3 is CASSLGRGRRIEQYF. The CDR3 nucleotides read TGTGCCAGCAGCCTCGGGAGGGGGCGTCGGATCGAGCAGTACTTC.

The V call is TRBV10-3, the J call TRBJ1-2; 9 positions match TRBD1. This CDR3 has 15 residues. The J segment lost 5 bases and the V segment lost 0 bases, leaving 4 bases of the junction unmatched. CDR1 is ENHRY, CDR2 SYGVKD, per germline. The CDR3 sequence is CAISESLQGAYGYTF. CDR3 bases: TGTGCCATCAGTGAGTCGTTACAGGGGGCTTATGGCTACACCTTC.

This clonotype was counted ten times or more. CDR3 DNA: TGTGCCATCAGTAGTAACCGGGACAGGGACCAAGAGACCCAGTACTTC. Translating it yields CAISSNRDRDQETQYF. The V and J genes are TRBV10-3 and TRBJ2-5; 9 bases fit TRBD1. This CDR3 has 16 amino acids. Unmatched junction bases numbered 7, after V lost 5 bases and J lost 0 bases. Germline CDR1 ENHRY, CDR2 SYGVKD.

This clonotype was picked up many times. The V call is TRBV10-3, the J call TRBJ2-1, with TRBD2 identical over 9 bases. The germline V gene encodes CDR1 ENHRY and CDR2 SYGVKD. CDR3 length: 14 amino acids. Trimming removed 8 bases from V and 6 bases from J; junction bases left unmatched: 8. In DNA form, the CDR3 reads TGTGCCATCCGAGGGTCGCGGGAGGGCAATGAGCAGTTCTTC. Translated, it gives CAIRGSREGNEQFF.

This rearrangement joins TRBV27 to TRBJ1-2, with TRBD1 identical over 8 bases. The CDR3 runs to 14 residues. Looked up from germline, CDR1 is MNHEY and CDR2 is SMNVEV (reference sequence). Trimming took 7 bases from V and 6 from J; bases not matched to a gene: 10. This chain's CDR3 is CASIEGQAAHGYTF. The DNA for the CDR3 is TGTGCCAGCATCGAGGGACAGGCAGCGCATGGCTACACCTTC.

The rearrangement joins TRBV7-3 to TRBJ2-1, with 12 bases matching TRBD2. The CDR3 sequence is 15 residues long. The germline V gene encodes CDR1 SGHTA and CDR2 FQGTGA. After removal of 5 bases from V and 8 bases from J, the junction contained 7 bases not matched to a gene. The CDR3 DNA sequence: TGTGCCAGCAGCCTAGCGGGGGGGACTTGGGATGAGCAGTTCTTC. It is translated as CASSLAGGTWDEQFF.

This clonotype was counted many times. The rearrangement links TRBV2 to TRBJ1-6; possible D gene TRBD1, 6 bases. CDR3 length equals 14 residues. Germline CDR1 reads SNHLY; CDR2 reads FYNNEI. V was pared by 5 bases and J by 8 bases, with 13 bases between. The CDR3 bases are TGTGCCAGCAGTTTTGGGGGGGCGGATTCACCCCTCCACTTT. It yields the protein CASSFGGADSPLHF.

For this clonotype: A much larger clone is a single base away; this may be a read error. The V gene is TRBV24-1, the J gene TRBJ1-1; D uncertain. This CDR3 spans 13 amino acids. The V and J ends lost 6 bases and 4 bases respectively, with 11 bases between them. In germline, CDR1 is KGHDR, CDR2 SFDVKD. CDR3 DNA: TGTGCCACCAGTTACTCGTCAGGCACTGAAGCTTTCTTT. Its translation is CATSYSSGTEAFF.

This clonotype was detected only a few times. The V call is TRBV11-1, the J call TRBJ2-3; 9 bases line up with TRBD1. The junction had 10 bases not matched to a gene; V was cut back by 5 bases and J by 4 bases. CDR1 is SGHAT and CDR2 is FQDESV in the germline V gene (reference sequence). The CDR3 runs to 16 residues. The CDR3 region has the DNA TGTGCCAGCAGCCCCGGGACAGGGTCGTCTCCAGATACGCAGTATTTT. It codes for CASSPGTGSSPDTQYF.

This clonotype was detected ten times or more. The CDR3 protein is CASGAGTAVSEAFF. CDR3 nucleotide sequence: TGCGCCAGCGGAGCCGGGACAGCAGTCTCTGAAGCTTTCTTT. The chain couples TRBV10-1 to TRBJ1-1; TRBD1 matches at 7 bases. The germline V gene has CDR1 WNHNN and CDR2 SYGVQD (reference sequence). The CDR3 runs 14 residues. The V segment lost 8 bases and the J segment 6 bases; nucleotides outside the gene matches: 12.

V usage is TRBV4-1 and J usage is TRBJ1-3; 7 nucleotides line up with TRBD1. Germline V CDR1 and CDR2: MGHRA, YSYEKL. V shed 4 bases, J shed 3 bases, and the junction held 6 bases outside the gene matches. CDR3 length: 15 amino acids. CDR3 DNA: TGCGCCAGCAGCCGAGGGGGCTTCTTTGGAAACACCATATATTTT. As protein: CASSRGGFFGNTIYF.

In its sample, this clonotype was seen once. The genes are TRBV20-1 and TRBJ2-5; D is unclear. V was trimmed by 6 bases and J by 1 base, leaving 12 bases between them. Germline CDR1 and CDR2: DFQATT and SNEGSKA (reference sequence). This CDR3 comprises 13 residues. CDR3 loop: CSAIPRIQETQYF. CDR3 coding DNA: TGCAGTGCAATACCGCGAATCCAAGAGACCCAGTACTTC.

The chain recombines TRBV25-1 with TRBJ1-6; 7 bases fit TRBD1. Germline loops: CDR1 MGHDK, CDR2 SYGVNS. The length of the CDR3 is 14 residues. V lost 10 bases to trimming and J lost 7 bases; unmatched junction nucleotides: 10. DNA for the CDR3: TGTGCCAAGCCCAGGGACAGTCAAAATTCACCCCTCCACTTT. The encoded protein is CAKPRDSQNSPLHF.

The chain employs TRBV2 and TRBJ1-5, with TRBD1 as a possible D gene (5 bases). V was trimmed by 5 bases and J by 7 bases, leaving 12 bases between them. Germline CDR1 reads SNHLY; CDR2 reads FYNNEI. The CDR3 is 13 residues long. In nucleotides, the CDR3 is TGTGCCAGCAGTTCAGGGTTGTCCCAGCCCCAGCATTTT. It translates to CASSSGLSQPQHF.

This clonotype was detected many times. This chain uses TRBV7-3 with TRBJ2-1; TRBD2 agrees at 8 bases. Germline-derived CDR1 and CDR2 are SGHTA and FQGTGA. The V gene end was trimmed by 3 bases and the J gene end by 5 bases; junction bases not matched to a gene: 3. CDR3 size: 14 residues. CDR3 sequence reads: CASSLTSVDNEQFF. CDR3 sequence (DNA): TGTGCCAGCAGCTTGACTAGCGTCGACAATGAGCAGTTCTTC.

This clonotype was observed many times. This may arise from a read error, as a much more abundant clone is one base away. In nucleotides, the CDR3 is TGTGCCAGCAGCGCGGGACAGGGTGTTCGTTCACCCCTCCACTTT. Its protein product is CASSAGQGVRSPLHF. This chain uses TRBV9 with TRBJ1-6, with TRBD1 identical over 9 bases. J lost 9 bases, V lost 3 bases, and 7 bases had no gene match. The CDR3 has 15 residues. CDR1 and CDR2 (germline): SGDLS, YYNGEE.

CDR3 sequence (DNA): TGTGCCTGGAGTGCCAGGGTGAGCGGCTACACCTTC. Amino acids: CAWSARVSGYTF. The chain is built from TRBV30 and TRBJ1-2, with a weak D call TRBD1 (5 bases). Germline CDR1 GTSNPN, CDR2 SVGIG (reference sequence). The CDR3 totals 12 residues. The V end lost 1 base, the J end lost 8 bases, and 11 bases lay between the germline ends.

The gene calls are TRBV30 and TRBJ1-1; possible D gene TRBD1, 6 bases. CDR1 and CDR2 from the germline V gene are GTSNPN and SVGIG (reference sequence). CDR3 size: 14 residues. Trimming left V 3 bases short and J 3 bases short, with 14 bases between. The CDR3 nucleotides read TGTGCCTGGAGCAAGACAGGCGGGGACACTGAAGCTTTCTTT. It encodes CAWSKTGGDTEAFF.

This clonotype was seen more than once but under ten times. The V and J genes are TRBV6-2 or TRBV6-3 and TRBJ1-2; D unclear. The V gene's germline CDR1 is MNHEY and CDR2 SVGEGT. The CDR3 totals 14 residues. Trimming removed 2 bases at V and 4 bases at J, with 11 bases between. CDR3 protein: CASSYVGVLYGYTF. CDR3 coding DNA: TGTGCCAGCAGTTACGTCGGGGTACTCTATGGCTACACCTTC.

This clonotype was counted at least ten times. The genes are TRBV7-6 and TRBJ2-7; TRBD2 agrees at 13 bases. Germline values: CDR1 SGHVS, CDR2 FNYEAQ. CDR3 length: 14 residues. The V segment lost 5 bases and the J segment 5 bases; nucleotides outside the gene matches: 3. This chain's CDR3 is CASSTSGGADEQYF. The CDR3 coding sequence is TGTGCCAGCAGCACTAGCGGGGGGGCTGACGAGCAGTACTTC.

As for this clonotype: Germline and junction disagree at one end, which may indicate a read error. V gene TRBV10-3 combines with J gene TRBJ1-6; 9 bases match TRBD1. Germline V gene sequence: CDR1 ENHRY, CDR2 SYGVKD. The CDR3 extends over 18 amino acids. The CDR3 sequence is CASSYRPPWDRVSSPLHF. CDR3 in DNA: TGTGCCAGCAGTTACCGACCACCGTGGGACAGGGTCTCTTCACCCCTCCACTTT.